At least ten counts were recorded for the clone carrying this TCR beta chain. The antigen is unknown. This sample is drawn from a study of early T cells in non-severe SARS-CoV-2 infection. Study results and limitations: Clonotype matching in VDJdb favored anti-spike CD8 responses and did not capture private and CD4 specificities.

Germline V gene lookup returns CDR1 LGHNA and CDR2 YSLEER. V trimming: 2 bases; J trimming: 0 bases; junction bases outside the gene matches: 6. This CDR3 contains 17 residues. Unique molecular identifiers were added to individual cDNA molecules. TCRdb independently ran MiXCR on the 5' RACE reads; one entry per CDR3 protein. The table has some 64,000 distinct CDR3 sequences, 8% to 9% seen once; the top ten hold over 10%. This chain connects TRBV4-3 to TRBJ2-2; 7 bases map to TRBD1. The input for sequencing was whole blood, taken at baseline. The source of this sequence is an adult who was a healthcare worker with PCR-confirmed SARS-CoV-2 infection or an uninfected control (not recorded which). CDR3 protein: CASSQPPQGANTGELFF. The CDR3 DNA follows: TGCGCCAGCAGCCAACCGCCGCAGGGGGCGAACACCGGGGAGCTGTTTTTT.